The T cell receptor beta chain described here comes from a study of blood T cell repertoires in COVID-19. Study details: Symptom resolution, clearance, or two negative PCRs marked the recovered donors of Cohort 3. The study drew acute and convalescent COVID-19 samples from the United States, Italy and Spain.

The age range of participants was roughly 18 to 90 years, with residence in fewer than 25 US areas. This CDR3 region has 16 residues. After removal of 6 bases from V and 6 bases from J, the junction contained 9 bases not matched to a gene. Germline V gives CDR1 LGHNT, CDR2 FRNRAP. Source study methods: Estimation of nucleated cell counts relied on the amplification of reference gene primers. Measured with immunoSEQ multiplex PCR; TCRdb has only the in-frame clones, and not every one. The V and J calls and the clone size are those of that table, but D and trimming were determined from the DNA. The profile shows hundreds of thousands of clones, 70% to 90% of them singletons.

This chain uses TRBV12-5 with TRBJ2-3, with 13 bases lining up with TRBD2. Sequences were obtained from PBMCs or T cells enriched from blood (not recorded which). The receptor was isolated from a woman aged 60 to 75 in a cohort exposed to, infected with or recovered from COVID-19 (not recorded which). Here the CDR3 reads CASGGGLAGEWDTQYF. CDR3 nucleotides: TGTGCTAGTGGCGGCGGACTAGCGGGAGAGTGGGATACGCAGTATTTT. The full variable domain, its missing parts supplied by reference TRBV12-5 and TRBJ2-3, is DARVTQTPRHKVTEMGQEVTMRCQPILGHNTVFWYRQTMMQGLELLAYFRNRAPLDDSGMPKDRFSAEMPDATLATLKIQPSEPRDSAVYFCASGGGLAGEWDTQYFGPGTRLTVL.